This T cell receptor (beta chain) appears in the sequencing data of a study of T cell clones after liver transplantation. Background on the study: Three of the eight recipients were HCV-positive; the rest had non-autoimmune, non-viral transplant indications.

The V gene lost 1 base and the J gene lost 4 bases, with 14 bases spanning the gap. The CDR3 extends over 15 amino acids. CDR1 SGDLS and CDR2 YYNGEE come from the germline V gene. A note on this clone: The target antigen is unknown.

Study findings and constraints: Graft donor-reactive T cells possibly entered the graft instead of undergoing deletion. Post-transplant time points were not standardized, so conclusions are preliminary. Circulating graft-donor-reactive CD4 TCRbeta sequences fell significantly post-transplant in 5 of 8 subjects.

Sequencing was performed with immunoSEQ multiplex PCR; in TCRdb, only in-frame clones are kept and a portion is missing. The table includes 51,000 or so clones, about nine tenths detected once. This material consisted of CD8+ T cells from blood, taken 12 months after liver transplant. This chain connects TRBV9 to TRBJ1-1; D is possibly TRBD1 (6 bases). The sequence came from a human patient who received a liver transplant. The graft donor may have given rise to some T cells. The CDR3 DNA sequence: TGTGCCAGCAGCGTATCCCCTAAGGGGGGCACTGAAGCTTTCTTT. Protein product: CASSVSPKGGTEAFF. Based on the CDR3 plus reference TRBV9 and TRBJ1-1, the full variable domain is DSGVTQTPKHLITATGQRVTLRCSPRSGDLSVYWYQQSLDQGLQFLIQYYNGEERAKGNILERFSAQQFPDLHSELNLSSLELGDSALYFCASSVSPKGGTEAFFGQGTRLTVV.